This T cell receptor (beta chain) comes out of a study of CD8 T cells in ankylosing spondylitis. Broader study findings: Researchers reportedly found disease-linked clones significantly enriched in matched ankylosing spondylitis synovial fluid. Typical of ankylosing spondylitis blood, it appeared, was a TCR beta motif of about eight highly homologous variants. Disease-linked clones were found to be CD8+ and relatively rare in peripheral blood.

A word on this clonotype: The antigen is unknown.

This CDR3 is built from 19 residues. The germline V gene has CDR1 LNHNV and CDR2 YYDKDF (reference sequence). The ends lost 0 bases at V and 2 bases at J; junction bases unmatched: 6. Construction of TCR beta libraries was performed using quantitative 5'-RACE with molecular barcodes. TCRdb redid the calling of the 5' RACE reads with MiXCR, one entry per CDR3 protein. This sample yields roughly 450,000 distinct CDR3 sequences, of which 20% to 30% are seen a single time; 0.89% belongs to the top ten. Sequenced sample: blood, either unsorted or a sorted T cell fraction (not recorded which). The chain joins TRBV15 to TRBJ2-1, with 14 bases lining up with TRBD2. This sequence originates from a male donor with ankylosing spondylitis. CDR3 in DNA: TGTGCCACCAGCAGAGATCCCGGGACTAGCGGGAGTGCCTACAATGAGCAGTTCTTC. It codes for CATSRDPGTSGSAYNEQFF.